The rows below give T cell receptor beta chains drawn from one sample of a study of T cell responses to AZD1222 COVID-19 vaccine. The assay was immunoSEQ multiplex PCR, and TCRdb's table has in-frame clones only and misses some. Of 84,000 or so clones listed, roughly 85% were seen once; the top ten hold about 7.7%. The specimen was peripheral blood, collected on day 0 of AZD1222 vaccination. These receptors originate from an adult in good health. Each CDR3 is given without its conserved first and last residue. D genes are given only for firm matches.

D gene,V gene,CDR3 protein
TRBD1,TRBV27,ASSGGTGGNTEAF
-,TRBV7-3,ASRGDYNSPLH
-,TRBV5-8,ASSASSYEQY
TRBD1,TRBV7-3,ASSPQGAGVYNEQF
-,TRBV5-1,ASRQSENSPLH
-,TRBV28,ASMAGSTDTQY
TRBD1,TRBV7-9,ASSLGGTDGYT
-,TRBV9,ASSPRAGKSSSYEQY
-,TRBV4-3,ASSFRGNTIY
TRBD2,TRBV6-4,ASSPGGASGKYNEQF
-,TRBV6-5,ASSQNRRSPLH
-,TRBV5-1,ASSLWGAGETQY
TRBD2,TRBV7-2,ASRQTSGTVADTQY
-,TRBV4-3,ASSQDRAREQY
TRBD1,TRBV12-3/TRBV12-4,ASSLGDRVAY
-,TRBV2,ASTPRSNTGELF
-,TRBV18,ASSPGARGVTVNEKLF
-,TRBV27,ASSLSRGQETQY
TRBD1,TRBV27,ASSTGFGNQPQH
TRBD1,TRBV10-3,AINGQGFDTEAF
TRBD2,TRBV11-3,ASSFQGTSGADTQY
-,TRBV7-2,ASSRPLGQWNYGYT
-,TRBV9,ASSDEIYNSPLH
TRBD2,TRBV6-2/TRBV6-3,ASSSSGTSGVNEQF
TRBD2,TRBV19,ASSVGTTYEQY
-,TRBV3-1/TRBV3-2,ASSQDRAGRGGGNTIY
-,TRBV28,ASKPGPTYEQY
-,TRBV5-1,ASSKAGAGDTEAF
TRBD2,TRBV5-1,ASSSGLAGVRETQY
-,TRBV27,ASSLAGRSSYEQY
-,TRBV4-3,ASSQDGYNEQF
TRBD1,TRBV11-3,ASSLRGLGTGELF
TRBD2,TRBV11-1,ASSLALLAGGTDTQY
-,TRBV5-1,ASSFRDQNSPLH
-,TRBV9,ASSAAVGGETQY
-,TRBV27,ASSLRGGELF
TRBD2,TRBV9,ASSVLAGDLETQY
-,TRBV10-1,ASSQETTSDTQY
-,TRBV2,ASSEAVVGEQY
TRBD2,TRBV7-2,ASSSPGGPHEQY
-,TRBV18,ASSPPGGHTEAF
-,TRBV11-3,ASSSRAKNIQY
-,TRBV7-9,ASSPEDSYNEQF
TRBD1,TRBV14,ASSRDRGGELF
TRBD2,TRBV5-1,ASSLSGRDFYEQF
TRBD1,TRBV11-3,ASSPSGTGGTNTEAF
-,TRBV5-1,ASSQGRYGYT
-,TRBV10-3,AISDRGDEKLF
TRBD1,TRBV5-5,ASSRTGGVNEQY
TRBD1,TRBV2,ASSPGQPFNEKLF
TRBD1,TRBV19,ASSPREGTGSEQY